These 12 T cell receptor beta chains share one sample of origin, sequenced in a study of T cell responses to AZD1222 COVID-19 vaccine. Clones were sequenced by immunoSEQ multiplex PCR, and TCRdb holds only the in-frame ones, with some missing. In the table there are about 110,000 clones, approximately 89% of which are singletons. Here the sequenced sample was peripheral blood, taken 28 days after the second AZD1222 dose. The receptors were sampled from an adult who received the AZD1222 COVID-19 vaccine.

In DNA, the CDR3 is TGTGCCAGTAGTGTACTAGCGGACCTGAACACCGGGGAGCTGTTTTTT. Its translation is CASSVLADLNTGELFF. The chain employs TRBV19 and TRBJ2-2; 8 bases are shared with TRBD2. This CDR3 contains 16 residues. The germline CDR1 and CDR2 sequences are LNHDA and SQIVND (reference sequence). The V and J ends lost 5 bases and 1 base, in that order; junction bases with no gene match: 6.

J is TRBJ1-6 and V is TRBV30; D is unclear. The germline gives CDR1 GTSNPN, CDR2 SVGIG (reference sequence). V dropped 1 base and J dropped 14 bases, with 18 bases sitting between them. The CDR3 length is 14 residues. CDR3 sequence: CAWSGPLRAASLHF. Written as DNA, the CDR3 is TGTGCCTGGAGTGGGCCTTTGAGGGCGGCGTCCCTCCACTTT.

The gene calls are TRBV9 and TRBJ2-2, with TRBD1 identical over 8 bases. Germline V CDR1 and CDR2: SGDLS, YYNGEE. The junction had 4 bases not matched to a gene; V was cut back by 3 bases and J by 3 bases. This CDR3 is 15 amino acids long. The chain's CDR3 is CASSAGQGYTGELFF. The CDR3 nucleotides are TGTGCCAGCAGCGCCGGACAGGGCTACACCGGGGAGCTGTTTTTT.

The rearrangement links TRBV6-5 to TRBJ2-2; D could derive from TRBD1 or TRBD2 (7 bases each). The V and J ends lost 1 base and 3 bases respectively, with 12 bases between them. The CDR3 sequence is 16 residues long. Germline lookup yields CDR1 MNHEY and CDR2 SVGAGI. The CDR3 loop reads CASSYLQGRDTGELFF. The CDR3 DNA follows: TGTGCCAGCAGTTACTTACAGGGGAGGGACACCGGGGAGCTGTTTTTT.

This clone is a singleton in its sample. CDR3 protein: CASSFGTGREGYTF. As DNA, the CDR3 is TGTGCCAGCAGTTTCGGGACAGGTAGAGAGGGCTACACCTTC. The chain carries TRBV28 and TRBJ1-2, with 8 bases lining up with TRBD1. Trimming removed 3 bases from V and 8 bases from J; junction bases left unmatched: 8. The CDR3 length is 14 residues. The germline CDR1 and CDR2 sequences are MDHEN and SYDVKM.

The chain carries TRBV6-6 and TRBJ1-2; tentatively, D is TRBD1 (5 bases). Trimming pared 6 bases from V and 3 bases from J, leaving 11 bases between. The CDR3 spans 13 residues. Per the germline V gene, CDR1 is MNHNY and CDR2 is SVGAGI (reference sequence). CDR3 nucleotides: TGTGCCAGCAGCCCGGGGACGGACTATGGCTACACCTTC. Its translation is CASSPGTDYGYTF.

The V call is TRBV6-4, the J call TRBJ2-2, with D maybe TRBD1 (5 bases). V dropped 6 bases and J dropped 0 bases, with 11 bases sitting between them. CDR1 and CDR2 (germline): MRHNA, SNTAGT. This CDR3 is 15 amino acids long. CDR3 in amino acids: CASSPGLTNTGELFF. In nucleotides, the CDR3 is TGTGCCAGCAGCCCAGGGCTAACGAACACCGGGGAGCTGTTTTTT.

V usage is TRBV5-5 and J usage is TRBJ2-4; possible D gene TRBD1, 6 bases. Germline CDR1 reads SGHKS; CDR2 reads YYEKEE (reference sequence). The CDR3 has 14 amino acids. Trimming took 1 base from V and 7 from J, leaving 12 bases between them. The CDR3 DNA is TGTGCCAGCAGCTTGTTGGGGGCTGTGAACATTCAGTACTTC. As protein: CASSLLGAVNIQYF.

This chain links TRBV11-2 with TRBJ2-2; D is ambiguous. The V gene's germline CDR1 is SGHAT and CDR2 FQNNGV. Trimming cost V 5 bases and J 4 bases, with 8 bases left between them. The CDR3 is 13 residues long. CDR3 sequence reads: CASSGYSTGELFF. The CDR3, as DNA: TGTGCCAGCAGCGGGTACAGCACCGGGGAGCTGTTTTTT.

This rearrangement joins TRBV3-1 (or the pseudogene TRBV3-2) to TRBJ2-5, with 7 bases identical to TRBD2. Germline V lookup: CDR1 LGHDT, CDR2 YNNKEL (reference sequence). This CDR3 has 15 amino acids. Trimming at V came to 4 bases and at J to 3 bases, leaving 8 bases not matched to a gene. Here the CDR3 reads CASSRDVLAEETQYF. CDR3 sequence (DNA): TGTGCCAGCAGCCGGGATGTCCTAGCGGAAGAGACCCAGTACTTC.

The chain links TRBV7-3 to TRBJ2-1, with TRBD2 identical over 12 bases. Unmatched junction bases numbered 6, after V lost 5 bases and J lost 4 bases. The germline V gene encodes CDR1 SGHTA and CDR2 FQGTGA. The CDR3 spans 16 residues. In DNA, the CDR3 is TGTGCCAGCAGCCGTTCCGGGACTAGCGGGTACAATGAGCAGTTCTTC. Its protein product is CASSRSGTSGYNEQFF.

In this sample, this clone turned up once. The chain combines TRBV5-1 with TRBJ1-6; D is perhaps TRBD1 (6 bases). The CDR3 is 17 residues long. Germline lookup yields CDR1 SGHRS and CDR2 YFSETQ. V lost 4 bases and J 4 bases, leaving 18 bases between the germline ends. In nucleotides, the CDR3 is TGCGCCAGCAGCCCTACAACAGGGAGCCAATATAATTCACCCCTCCACTTT. This translates into CASSPTTGSQYNSPLHF.